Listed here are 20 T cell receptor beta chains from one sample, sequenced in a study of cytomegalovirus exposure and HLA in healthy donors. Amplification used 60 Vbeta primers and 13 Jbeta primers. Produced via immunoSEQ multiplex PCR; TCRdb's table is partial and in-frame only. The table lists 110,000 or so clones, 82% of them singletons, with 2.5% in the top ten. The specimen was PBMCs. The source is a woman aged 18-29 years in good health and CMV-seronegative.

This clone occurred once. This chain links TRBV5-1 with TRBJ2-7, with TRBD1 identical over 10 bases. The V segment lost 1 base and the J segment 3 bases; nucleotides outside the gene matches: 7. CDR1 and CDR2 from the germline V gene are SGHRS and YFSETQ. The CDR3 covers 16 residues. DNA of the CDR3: TGCGCCAGCAGCTTGCGGGGAGGACAGGGGGTCTACGAGCAGTACTTC. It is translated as CASSLRGGQGVYEQYF.

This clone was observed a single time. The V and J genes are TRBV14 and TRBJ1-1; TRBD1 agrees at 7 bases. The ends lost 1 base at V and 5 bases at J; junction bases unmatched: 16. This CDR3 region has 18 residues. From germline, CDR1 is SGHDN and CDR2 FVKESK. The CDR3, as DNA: TGTGCCAGCAGCCAAGGGGGGGTTTGGGCAGGGGGAAGGACTGAAGCTTTCTTT. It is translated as CASSQGGVWAGGRTEAFF.

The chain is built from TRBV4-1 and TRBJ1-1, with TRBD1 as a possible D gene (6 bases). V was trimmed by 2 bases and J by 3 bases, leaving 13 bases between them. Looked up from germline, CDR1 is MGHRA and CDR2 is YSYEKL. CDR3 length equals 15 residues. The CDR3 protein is CASSQRGGLDTEAFF. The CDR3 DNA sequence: TGCGCCAGCAGCCAAAGGGGGGGGCTAGACACTGAAGCTTTCTTT.

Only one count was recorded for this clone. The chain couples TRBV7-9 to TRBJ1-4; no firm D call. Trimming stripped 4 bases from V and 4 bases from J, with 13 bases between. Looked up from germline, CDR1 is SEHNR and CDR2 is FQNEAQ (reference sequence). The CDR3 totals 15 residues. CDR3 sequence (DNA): TGTGCCAGCAGCTCCAGTATCGGGTTTAATGAAAAACTGTTTTTT. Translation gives CASSSSIGFNEKLFF.

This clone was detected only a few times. For the CDR3, the DNA is TGTGCCACCAGCTGGGGCCCGCTCAATGAGCAGTTCTTC. Translating gives CATSWGPLNEQFF. This rearrangement joins TRBV15 to TRBJ2-1; a possible D gene is TRBD1 (5 bases). This CDR3 comprises 13 residues. Germline CDR1 is LNHNV and CDR2 is YYDKDF (reference sequence). Trimming left V 5 bases short and J 6 bases short, with 11 bases between.

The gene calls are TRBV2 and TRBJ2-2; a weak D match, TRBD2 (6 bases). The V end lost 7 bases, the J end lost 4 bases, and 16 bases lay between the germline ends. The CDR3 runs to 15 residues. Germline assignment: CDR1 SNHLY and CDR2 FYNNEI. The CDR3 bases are TGTGCCAGCACCTCGTTTGGAGGGACCACCGGGGAGCTGTTTTTT. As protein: CASTSFGGTTGELFF. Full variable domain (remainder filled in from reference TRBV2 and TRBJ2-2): EPEVTQTPSHQVTQMGQEVILRCVPISNHLYFYWYRQILGQKVEFLVSFYNNEISEKSEIFDDQFSVERPDGSNFTLKIRSTKLEDSAMYFCASTSFGGTTGELFFGEGSRLTVL.

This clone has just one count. Here the CDR3 reads CASRPGVLGADTQYF. The CDR3 DNA reads as TGTGCCAGCAGACCAGGGGTTTTGGGTGCAGATACGCAGTATTTT. The J gene is TRBJ2-3, the V gene TRBV27; a possible D gene is TRBD1 (6 bases). With 6 bases removed from V and 4 bases from J, the gap between germline ends came to 17 bases. CDR3 length equals 15 residues. Germline V lookup: CDR1 MNHEY, CDR2 SMNVEV (reference sequence).

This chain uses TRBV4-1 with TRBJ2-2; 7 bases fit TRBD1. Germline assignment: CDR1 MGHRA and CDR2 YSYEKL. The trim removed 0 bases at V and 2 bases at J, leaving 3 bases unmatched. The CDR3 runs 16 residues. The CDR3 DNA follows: TGCGCCAGCAGCCAAGAGACAGGGACCAACACCGGGGAGCTGTTTTTT. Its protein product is CASSQETGTNTGELFF.

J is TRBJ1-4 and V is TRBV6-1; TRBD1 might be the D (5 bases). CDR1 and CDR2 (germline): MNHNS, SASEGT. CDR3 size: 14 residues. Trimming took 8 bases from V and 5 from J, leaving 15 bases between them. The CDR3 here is CASRDNRQNEKLFF. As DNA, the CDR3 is TGTGCCAGCCGCGACAACAGACAGAATGAAAAACTGTTTTTT.

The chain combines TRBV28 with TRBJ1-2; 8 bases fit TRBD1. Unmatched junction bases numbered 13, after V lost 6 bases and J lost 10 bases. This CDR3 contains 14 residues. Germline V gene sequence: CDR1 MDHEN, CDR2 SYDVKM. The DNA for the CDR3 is TGTGCCAGCAGGGCCGGGATGACAGGGGTGATCTACACCTTC. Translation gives CASRAGMTGVIYTF.

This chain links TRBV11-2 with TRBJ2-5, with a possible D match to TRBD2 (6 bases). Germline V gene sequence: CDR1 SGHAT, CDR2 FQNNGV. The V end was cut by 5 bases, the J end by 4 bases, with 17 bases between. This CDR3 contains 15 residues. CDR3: CASSADPGRRETQYF. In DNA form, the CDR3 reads TGTGCCAGCAGCGCAGACCCAGGGAGGCGAGAGACCCAGTACTTC.

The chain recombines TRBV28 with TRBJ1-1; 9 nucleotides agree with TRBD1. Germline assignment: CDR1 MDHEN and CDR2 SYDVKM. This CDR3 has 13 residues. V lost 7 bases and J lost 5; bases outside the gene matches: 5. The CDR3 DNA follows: TGTGCCAGCAACATGACAGGGGGGACTGAAGCTTTCTTT. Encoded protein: CASNMTGGTEAFF.

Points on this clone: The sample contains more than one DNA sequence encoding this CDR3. The CDR3 reads CASSAFTGYGYTF. For the CDR3, the DNA is TGCGCCAGCAGCGCATTTACAGGGTATGGCTACACCTTC. The chain recombines TRBV10-1 with TRBJ1-2; tentative D call: TRBD1 (6 bases). Germline V gene sequence: CDR1 WNHNN, CDR2 SYGVQD (reference sequence). The length of the CDR3 is 13 residues. V gave up 6 bases and J gave up 5 bases, with 13 bases separating them.

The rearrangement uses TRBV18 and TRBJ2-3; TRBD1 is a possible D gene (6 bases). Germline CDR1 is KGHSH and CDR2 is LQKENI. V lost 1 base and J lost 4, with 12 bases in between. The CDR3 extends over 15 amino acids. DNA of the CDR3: TGTGCCAGCTCACCACGTGTAGCAGGGGCAGATACGCAGTATTTT. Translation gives CASSPRVAGADTQYF. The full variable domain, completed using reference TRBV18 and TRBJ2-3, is NAGVMQNPRHLVRRRGQEARLRCSPMKGHSHVYWYRQLPEEGLKFMVYLQKENIIDESGMPKERFSAEFPKEGPSILRIQQVVRGDSAAYFCASSPRVAGADTQYFGPGTRLTVL.

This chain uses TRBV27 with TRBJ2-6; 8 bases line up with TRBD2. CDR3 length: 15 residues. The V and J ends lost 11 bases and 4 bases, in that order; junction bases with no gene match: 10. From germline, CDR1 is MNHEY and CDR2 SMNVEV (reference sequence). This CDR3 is CACGRGAAGANVLTF. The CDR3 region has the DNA TGTGCCTGTGGGCGGGGGGCGGCCGGGGCCAACGTCCTGACTTTC.

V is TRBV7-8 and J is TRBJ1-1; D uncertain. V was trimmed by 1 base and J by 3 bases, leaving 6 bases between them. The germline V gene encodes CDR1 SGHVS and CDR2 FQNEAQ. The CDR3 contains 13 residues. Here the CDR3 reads CASSLGGDTEAFF. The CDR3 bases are TGTGCCAGCAGCTTAGGCGGGGACACTGAAGCTTTCTTT.

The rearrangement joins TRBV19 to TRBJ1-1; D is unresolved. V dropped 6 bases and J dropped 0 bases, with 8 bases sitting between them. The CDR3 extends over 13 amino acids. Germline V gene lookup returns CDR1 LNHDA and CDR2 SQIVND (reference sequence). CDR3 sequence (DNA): TGTGCCAGTAGGGAGTCCATGAACACTGAAGCTTTCTTT. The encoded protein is CASRESMNTEAFF.

CDR3 sequence reads: CASSLFVLGQGASGYTF. The CDR3 DNA follows: TGTGCCAGCAGCTTATTTGTCTTGGGACAGGGGGCTAGTGGCTACACCTTC. The chain uses TRBV7-8 and TRBJ1-2, with TRBD1 matching 12 bases. Germline values: CDR1 SGHVS, CDR2 FQNEAQ. With 2 bases clipped from V and 7 bases from J, the junction kept 11 bases outside the gene matches. The CDR3 totals 17 residues.

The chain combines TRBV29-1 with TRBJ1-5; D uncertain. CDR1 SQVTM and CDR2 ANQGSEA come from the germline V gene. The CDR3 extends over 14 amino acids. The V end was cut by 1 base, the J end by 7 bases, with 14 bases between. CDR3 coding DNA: TGCAGCGTTGAAGTAGACGGTTCGGAGCAGCCCCAGCATTTT. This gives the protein CSVEVDGSEQPQHF. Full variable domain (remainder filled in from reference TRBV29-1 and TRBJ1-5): SAVISQKPSRDICQRGTSLTIQCQVDSQVTMMFWYRQQPGQSLTLIATANQGSEATYESGFVIDKFPISRPNLTFSTLTVSNMSPEDSSIYLCSVEVDGSEQPQHFGDGTRLSIL.

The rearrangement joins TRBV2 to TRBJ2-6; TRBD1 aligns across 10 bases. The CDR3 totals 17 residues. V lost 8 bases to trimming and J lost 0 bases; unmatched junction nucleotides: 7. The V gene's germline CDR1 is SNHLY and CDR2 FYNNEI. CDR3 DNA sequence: TGTGCCAGCGGCCGACAGGGGGCCAACTCTGGGGCCAACGTCCTGACTTTC. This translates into CASGRQGANSGANVLTF.